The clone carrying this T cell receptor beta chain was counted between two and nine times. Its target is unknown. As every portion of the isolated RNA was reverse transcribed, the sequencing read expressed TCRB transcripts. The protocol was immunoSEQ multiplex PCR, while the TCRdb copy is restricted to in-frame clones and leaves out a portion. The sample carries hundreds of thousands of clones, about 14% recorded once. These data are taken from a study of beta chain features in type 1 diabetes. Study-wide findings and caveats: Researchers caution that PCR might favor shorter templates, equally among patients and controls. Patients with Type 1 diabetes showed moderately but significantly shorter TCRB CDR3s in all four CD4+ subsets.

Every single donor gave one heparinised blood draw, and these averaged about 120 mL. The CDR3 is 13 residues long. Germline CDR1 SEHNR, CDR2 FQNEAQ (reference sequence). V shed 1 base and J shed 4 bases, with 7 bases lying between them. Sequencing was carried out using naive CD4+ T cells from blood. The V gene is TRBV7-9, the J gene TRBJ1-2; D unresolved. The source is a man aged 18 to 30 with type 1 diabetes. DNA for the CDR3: TGTGCCAGCAGCTTAGGGACGACCTATGGCTACACCTTC. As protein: CASSLGTTYGYTF.